Listed here is a single T cell receptor beta chain. The method was immunoSEQ multiplex PCR; TCRdb's version includes in-frame clones alone and lacks a portion of them. In the table there are about 150,000 clones, approximately 88% of which are singletons. The sample originates from a study of control samples from healthy donors and cancer patients. This CDR3 comprises 13 residues. The V end lost 3 bases, the J end lost 3 bases, and 7 bases lay between the germline ends. Germline V lookup: CDR1 SGHDT, CDR2 YYEEEE. This clonotype was sampled from a man younger than 45 in good health. Sequencing was done on a sample of blood. The J gene is TRBJ2-1, the V gene TRBV5-6, with a tentative D call TRBD2 (5 bases). The CDR3: CASSSGIYNEQFF. In DNA, the CDR3 is TGTGCCAGCAGCTCCGGGATCTACAATGAGCAGTTCTTC.